This TCR beta chain was recovered during a study of blood T cell repertoires in COVID-19. The assay was immunoSEQ multiplex PCR, and TCRdb's table has in-frame clones only and misses some. The top ten clones hold under 3.5% of a sample with 250,000 to 350,000 clones, 70% to 90% of them seen once. CDR1 and CDR2 (germline): SQVTM, ANQGSEA. The length of the CDR3 is 14 residues. V lost 6 bases to trimming and J lost 1 base; unmatched junction nucleotides: 7. The sequence was collected from a woman aged 25 to 45 with active or convalescent COVID-19. The material sequenced was peripheral blood. The chain has TRBV29-1 and TRBJ2-7; 9 nucleotides line up with TRBD1. The CDR3 bases are TGCAGCGTATCCGGGACAGGGAGGTCCTACGAGCAGTACTTC. Protein sequence: CSVSGTGRSYEQYF.